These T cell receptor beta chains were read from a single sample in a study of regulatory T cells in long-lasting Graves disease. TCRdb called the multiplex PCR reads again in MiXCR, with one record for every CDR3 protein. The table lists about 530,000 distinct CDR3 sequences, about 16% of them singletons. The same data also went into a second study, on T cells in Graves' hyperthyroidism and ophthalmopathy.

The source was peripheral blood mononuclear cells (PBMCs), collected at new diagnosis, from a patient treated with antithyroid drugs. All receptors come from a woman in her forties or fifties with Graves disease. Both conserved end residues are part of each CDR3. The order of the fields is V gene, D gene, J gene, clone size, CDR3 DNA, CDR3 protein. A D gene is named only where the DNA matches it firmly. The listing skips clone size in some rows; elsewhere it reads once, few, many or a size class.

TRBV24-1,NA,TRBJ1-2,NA,TGTGCCACCAGTGATTTGAACTATGGCTACACCTTC,CATSDLNYGYTF
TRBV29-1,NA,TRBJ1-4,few,TGCAGTGGACTAAGGGCTGAAAAACTGTTTTTT,CSGLRAEKLFF
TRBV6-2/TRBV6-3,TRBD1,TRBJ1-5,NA,TGTGCCAGCAGTGAAACCGGGACAGGGGTGCGCCAGCCCCAGCATTTT,CASSETGTGVRQPQHF
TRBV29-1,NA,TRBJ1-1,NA,TGCAGCGTTTCAGGGAACACTGAAGCTTTCTTT,CSVSGNTEAFF
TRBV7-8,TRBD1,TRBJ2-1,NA,TGTGCCAGCAGCTTAGGACAGGGAACCTACGAGCAGTTCTTC,CASSLGQGTYEQFF
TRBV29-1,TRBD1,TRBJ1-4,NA,TGCAGCGTTGAAGGACAGGGCGACGAAAAACTGTTTTTT,CSVEGQGDEKLFF
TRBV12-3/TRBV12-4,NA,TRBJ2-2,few,TGTGCCAGCACCTCCTTGAACAGGGCGGCCGGGGAGCTGTTTTTT,CASTSLNRAAGELFF
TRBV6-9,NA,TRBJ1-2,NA,TGTGCCAGCAGTTACCCTGGGACCTATGGCTACACCTTC,CASSYPGTYGYTF
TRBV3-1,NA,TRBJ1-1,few,TGTGCCAGCAGCCAAGAAACGAGCCAAGCTTTCTTT,CASSQETSQAFF
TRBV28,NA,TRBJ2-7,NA,TGTGCCAGCAGTAATGGGCTGGCCTACGAGCAGTACTTC,CASSNGLAYEQYF
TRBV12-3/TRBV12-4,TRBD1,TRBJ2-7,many,TGTGCCAGCAGTGACCATGACAGGGTCAGTGAGCAGTACTTC,CASSDHDRVSEQYF
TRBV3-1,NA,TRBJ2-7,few,TGTGCCAGCACTAACAGTGAGATTTACGAGCAGTACTTC,CASTNSEIYEQYF
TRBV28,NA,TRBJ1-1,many,TGTGCCAGCCCGGGGCCATACAGGGAGGAGACTGAAGCTTTCTTT,CASPGPYREETEAFF
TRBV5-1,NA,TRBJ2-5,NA,TGCGCCAGCAGCTTGGAGCCGGGTCCAGAGACCCAGTACTTC,CASSLEPGPETQYF
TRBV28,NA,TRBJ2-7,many,TGTGCCAGCAGTTTATCGGGCGGGTACGAGCAGTACTTC,CASSLSGGYEQYF
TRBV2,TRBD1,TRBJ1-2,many,TGTGCCAGCAGCGACAGGGGACGCTATGGCTACACCTTC,CASSDRGRYGYTF
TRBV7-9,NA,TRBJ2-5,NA,TGTGCCAGCAGCTTTACCTTGCGCGGCGGAGAGACCCAGTACTTC,CASSFTLRGGETQYF
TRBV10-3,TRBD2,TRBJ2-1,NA,TGTGCCATCAGAGGATCCGGGACTAACAATGAGCAGTTCTTC,CAIRGSGTNNEQFF
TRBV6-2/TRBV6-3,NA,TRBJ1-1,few,TGTGCCAGCAGTTACTCGATAAACATGAACACTGAAGCTTTCTTT,CASSYSINMNTEAFF
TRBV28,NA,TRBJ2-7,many,TGTGCCAGCAGTTTACCAGGGCAAAACGAGCAGTACTTC,CASSLPGQNEQYF
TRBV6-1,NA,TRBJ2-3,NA,TGTGCCAGCCGCGTCGACCCAGCAGATACGCAGTATTTT,CASRVDPADTQYF
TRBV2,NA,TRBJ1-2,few,TGTGCCAGCAAAGCCGGAGATGGCTACACCTTC,CASKAGDGYTF
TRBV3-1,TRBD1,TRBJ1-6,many,TGTGCCAGCAGCCAAAGGGGACAGGGTAATTCACCCCTCCACTTT,CASSQRGQGNSPLHF
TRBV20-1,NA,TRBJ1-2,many,TGCAGTGCCTACGTTGGGGGTAACTATGGCTACACCTTC,CSAYVGGNYGYTF
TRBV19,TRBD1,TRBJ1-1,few,TGTGCCAGTAGAAGCCTGGGTTCGGACAGGGGGGACACTGAAGCTTTCTTT,CASRSLGSDRGDTEAFF
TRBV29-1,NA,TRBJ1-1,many,TGCAGCGTTCCGGAGGAGACTGAAGCTTTCTTT,CSVPEETEAFF
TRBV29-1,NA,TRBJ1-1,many,TGCAGCGTTGAAAACAGGGCAAACACTGAAGCTTTCTTT,CSVENRANTEAFF
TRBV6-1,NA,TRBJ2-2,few,TGTGCCAGCAGTGGGCAGGGGTCCGGGGAGCTGTTTTTT,CASSGQGSGELFF
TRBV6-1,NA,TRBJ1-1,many,TGTGCCAGCAGGGTCCACACTGAAGCTTTCTTT,CASRVHTEAFF